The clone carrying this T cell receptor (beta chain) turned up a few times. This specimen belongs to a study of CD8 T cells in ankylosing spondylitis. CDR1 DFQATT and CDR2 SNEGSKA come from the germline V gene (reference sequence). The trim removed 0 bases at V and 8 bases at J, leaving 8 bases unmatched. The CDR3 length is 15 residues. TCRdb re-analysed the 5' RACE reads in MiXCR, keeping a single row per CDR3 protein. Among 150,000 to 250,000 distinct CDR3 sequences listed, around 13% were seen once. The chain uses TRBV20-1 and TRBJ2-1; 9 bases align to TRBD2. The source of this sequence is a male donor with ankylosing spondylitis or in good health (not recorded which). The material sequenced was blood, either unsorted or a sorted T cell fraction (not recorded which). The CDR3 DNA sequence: TGCAGTGCTAGAGATCTGGCGGGGGGGCCGGATGAGCAGTTCTTC. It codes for CSARDLAGGPDEQFF.